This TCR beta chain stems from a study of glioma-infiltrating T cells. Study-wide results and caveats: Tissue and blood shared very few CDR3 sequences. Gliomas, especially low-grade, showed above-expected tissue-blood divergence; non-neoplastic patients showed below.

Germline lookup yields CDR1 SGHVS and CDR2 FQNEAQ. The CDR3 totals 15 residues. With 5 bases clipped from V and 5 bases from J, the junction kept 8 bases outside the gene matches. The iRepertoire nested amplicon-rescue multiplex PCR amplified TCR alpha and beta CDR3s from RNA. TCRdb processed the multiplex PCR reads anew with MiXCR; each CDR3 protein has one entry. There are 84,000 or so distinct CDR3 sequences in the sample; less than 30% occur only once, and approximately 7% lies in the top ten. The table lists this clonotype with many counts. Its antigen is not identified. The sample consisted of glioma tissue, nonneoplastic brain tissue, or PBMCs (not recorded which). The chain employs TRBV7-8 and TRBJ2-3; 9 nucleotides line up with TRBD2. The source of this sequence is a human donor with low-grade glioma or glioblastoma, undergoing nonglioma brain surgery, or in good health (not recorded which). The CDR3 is CASSARRREGDTQYF. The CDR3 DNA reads TGTGCCAGCAGCGCCCGGCGGCGGGAGGGAGATACGCAGTATTTT.